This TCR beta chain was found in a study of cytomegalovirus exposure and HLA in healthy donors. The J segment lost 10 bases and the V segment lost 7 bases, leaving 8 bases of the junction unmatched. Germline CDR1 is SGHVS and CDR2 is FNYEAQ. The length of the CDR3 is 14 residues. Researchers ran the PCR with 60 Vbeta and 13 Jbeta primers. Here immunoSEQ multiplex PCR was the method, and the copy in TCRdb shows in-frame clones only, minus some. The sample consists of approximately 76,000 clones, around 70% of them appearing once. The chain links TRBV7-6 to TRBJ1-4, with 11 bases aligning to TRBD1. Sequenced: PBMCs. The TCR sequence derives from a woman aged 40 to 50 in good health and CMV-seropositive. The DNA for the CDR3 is TGTGCCAGCAAGGAACTGGGACAGGGGGGAAAACTGTTTTTT. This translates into CASKELGQGGKLFF.